A single sample is the source of the 5 T cell receptor beta chains below, sequenced in a study of T cell responses to AZD1222 COVID-19 vaccine. Only in-frame clones appear in the TCRdb table, and some are missing; sequencing was by immunoSEQ multiplex PCR. The sample includes about 150,000 clones, roughly 80% of them seen just once. The source material was peripheral blood, sampled on day 0 of AZD1222 vaccination. The receptors here all came from an adult in good health.

As to this clone: Other DNA sequences in this specimen translate into the identical CDR3. This sequence joins TRBV18 and TRBJ1-5; D unresolved. V was pared by 2 bases and J by 1 base, with 3 bases between. Germline-derived CDR1 and CDR2 are KGHSH and LQKENI. This CDR3 is 13 amino acids long. CDR3 sequence reads: CASSPGSNQPQHF. In DNA form, the CDR3 reads TGTGCCAGCTCACCAGGCAGCAATCAGCCCCAGCATTTT.

V gene TRBV19 combines with J gene TRBJ2-3, with 10 bases that match TRBD1. This CDR3 comprises 16 residues. V was pared by 7 bases and J by 8 bases, with 15 bases of the junction left unmatched. CDR1 and CDR2 from the germline V gene are LNHDA and SQIVND (reference sequence). The CDR3 loop is CASNNRGTGALGTQYF. As DNA, the CDR3 is TGTGCCAGTAATAATCGGGGGACAGGGGCTCTGGGTACGCAGTATTTT.

The chain links TRBV2 to TRBJ2-7; possibly TRBD1 for D (6 bases). The length of the CDR3 is 14 residues. The germline V gene has CDR1 SNHLY and CDR2 FYNNEI. Trimming pared 4 bases from V and 4 bases from J, leaving 14 bases between. The CDR3 region is CASSAAGARYEQYF. In nucleotides, the CDR3 is TGTGCCAGCAGTGCAGCAGGGGCGAGGTACGAGCAGTACTTC.

The CDR3 DNA sequence: TGTGCCAGCTCAGGCAGCAATCAGCCCCAGCATTTT. Translation gives CASSGSNQPQHF. This sequence joins TRBV18 and TRBJ1-5; no firm D call. Germline CDR1 and CDR2: KGHSH and LQKENI. The CDR3 spans 12 residues. V was cut by 5 bases and J by 1 base, with 3 bases left in between.

The genes are TRBV2 and TRBJ2-4; tentatively, D is TRBD2 (5 bases). The CDR3 contains 16 residues. V lost 1 base and J 0 bases, leaving 10 bases between the germline ends. Germline V gives CDR1 SNHLY, CDR2 FYNNEI. The CDR3: CASSEVGGLAKNIQYF. DNA of the CDR3: TGTGCCAGCAGTGAAGTGGGCGGGTTAGCCAAAAACATTCAGTACTTC.